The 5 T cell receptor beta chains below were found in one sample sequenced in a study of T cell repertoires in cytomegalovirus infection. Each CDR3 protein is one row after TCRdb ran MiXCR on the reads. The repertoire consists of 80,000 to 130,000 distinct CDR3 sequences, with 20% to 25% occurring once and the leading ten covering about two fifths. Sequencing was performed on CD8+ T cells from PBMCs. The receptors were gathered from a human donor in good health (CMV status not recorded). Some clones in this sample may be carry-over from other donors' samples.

DNA for the CDR3: TGTGCCAGCAGCCCAGTACAGCGCTCCTACGAGCAGTACTTC. Residues: CASSPVQRSYEQYF. This sequence joins TRBV9 and TRBJ2-7; no clear D gene. Between the trimmed V and J ends, which lost 4 bases and 0 bases, there was a span of 11 bases. Per the germline V gene, CDR1 is SGDLS and CDR2 is YYNGEE. This CDR3 contains 14 residues. The entire variable domain, with the rest obtained from reference TRBV9 and TRBJ2-7, is as follows: DSGVTQTPKHLITATGQRVTLRCSPRSGDLSVYWYQQSLDQGLQFLIQYYNGEERAKGNILERFSAQQFPDLHSELNLSSLELGDSALYFCASSPVQRSYEQYFGPGTRLTVT.

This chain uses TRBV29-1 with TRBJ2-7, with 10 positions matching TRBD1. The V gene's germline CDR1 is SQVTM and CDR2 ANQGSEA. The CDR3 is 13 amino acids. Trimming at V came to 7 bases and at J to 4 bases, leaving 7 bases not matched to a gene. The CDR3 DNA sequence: TGCAGCGCCGGAAGGACAGGGGGTTACGAGCAGTACTTC. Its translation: CSAGRTGGYEQYF.

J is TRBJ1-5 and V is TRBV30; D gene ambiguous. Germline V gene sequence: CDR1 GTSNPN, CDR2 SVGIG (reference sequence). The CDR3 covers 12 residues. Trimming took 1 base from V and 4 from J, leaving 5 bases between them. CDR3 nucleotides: TGTGCCTGGAGTGAAGGAAATCAGCCCCAGCATTTT. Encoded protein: CAWSEGNQPQHF.

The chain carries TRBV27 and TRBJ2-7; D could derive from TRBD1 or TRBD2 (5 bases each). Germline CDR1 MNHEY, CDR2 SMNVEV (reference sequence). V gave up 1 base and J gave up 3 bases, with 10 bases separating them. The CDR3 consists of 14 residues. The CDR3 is CASSLLGTHYEQYF. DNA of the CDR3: TGTGCCAGCAGTTTATTAGGGACCCACTACGAGCAGTACTTC.

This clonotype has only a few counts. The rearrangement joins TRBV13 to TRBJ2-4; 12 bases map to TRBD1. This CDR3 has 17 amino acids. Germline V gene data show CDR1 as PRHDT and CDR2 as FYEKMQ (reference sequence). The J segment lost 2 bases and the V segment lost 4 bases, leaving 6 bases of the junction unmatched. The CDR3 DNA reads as TGTGCCAGCAGCTACCCGGGACAGGGGGCAACCAAAAACATTCAGTACTTC. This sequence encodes CASSYPGQGATKNIQYF.